This T cell receptor beta chain was captured in a study of vaccination and CD4 T cells after COVID-19 (dated by TCRdb to 2021 to 2024). With respect to the entire study: Convalescent patients had a positive SARS-CoV-2 result on nasal swab PCR, and of these patients, 8 or 9 had mild disease and one had severe disease. In the convalescent cohort there were six males and four females, among whom were two Hispanic individuals, seven Caucasians, two Asians and one multiracial person. Participants got two doses of the Pfizer-BioNTech BNT162b2 vaccine (n=8) or two doses of the Moderna mRNA-1273 vaccine (n=2). Post-COVID blood samples from convalescent patients were collected a median of about 110 days after diagnosis, with a range of roughly 30 to 170 days. Post-vaccine blood samples were collected a median of around 2.5 months after the second vaccine dose, ranging from roughly 13 to 241 days. The cultures were stimulated with overlapping spike peptide pools from SARS-CoV-2 and from the common cold coronaviruses HCoV-NL63, HCoV-OC43 and HCoV-229E. Control cultures received a CEFX viral epitope pool as the positive control, an HIV-1 Nef peptide pool as the negative control, or no peptide. In fewer than 12 COVID-19 convalescent patients and 4 infection-naive healthy vaccine recipients, researchers compared the spike-specific CD4+ TCR repertoire from before mRNA vaccination with the repertoire from after. Here is what the overall study found, with its caveats: An increase in the median number of SARS-CoV-2-reactive clonotypes from 20 to 25 after infection to a few dozen after vaccination was observed, but the change was not found to be significant. Relatively few convalescent patients were included in the study, and early timepoints after natural infection were not analyzed. Nearly all vaccine-specific clones in convalescent patients (304 of 307) were mono-reactive for SARS-CoV-2 spike rather than cross-reactive with common cold coronaviruses. In convalescent patients, a median 86.3% of post-vaccine SARS-CoV-2-reactive clones were detected only after vaccination, and vaccine-specific priming was suggested by this finding.

Notes on this clonotype: The clone's antigen remains unknown. No quality values exist for individual bases; no much larger clone is one base distant.

The library was prepared using PCR. TCR sequencing of DNA from cultured CD4+ T cells used the Oncomine TCR Beta short-read assay at the Johns Hopkins FTIC core. The QIAamp micro DNA kit was used to extract genomic DNA from the cultured CD4+ T cells. Oncomine TCR Beta libraries from cultured CD4+ T cells were pooled using unique dual indexes and sequenced on an Illumina iSeq 100. As for the authors' bioinformatics: Non-productive sequences were removed, and CDR3s not starting with C, not ending with F or W, or shorter than 7 amino acids were discarded. The MANAFEST web application identified antigen-specific clonotypes by comparing peptide-stimulated wells against reference wells and other culture wells. To be called positive, a clone needed an FDR below 0.05, an odds ratio above 5, and a productive frequency above 0.1% in at least two of three replicate wells. A clonotype was classed as cross-reactive if the clonotype showed significant expansion both in SARS-CoV-2 spike wells and in at least one common cold coronavirus spike condition. Levenshtein distances (stringdist) and unrooted phylogenetic trees (ape) in R version 3.6.1 were used to assess CDR3 homology. TCRdb cleaned the public reads at Q25 with fastp, built clones with MiXCR and kept in-frame beta chains. One record per CDR3 amino acid sequence lists the most common genes and DNA. TCRdb's processing, not the study's, gives the V and J calls here. This sample gives about 19,000 distinct CDR3 sequences in total; around 41% of them show up just once. Of the sample, about 14% falls within the top ten clones.

The treatment or condition label here, explained by the study, means: roughly ten-day PBMC culture with coronavirus spike peptide pools or control peptides (ViraFEST assay). The study used the ViraFEST assay, which expanded antigen-specific T cells with peptide pools and then identified expanded clonotypes by TCR sequencing. The positive SARS-CoV-2 PCR tests of the convalescent patients were dated from March to December 2020, before the Alpha, Beta and Delta variants emerged in the United States. Each well held around 2.1 million PBMCs cultured with 10 ug/ml peptide pools in IMDM containing roughly 5% human AB serum and around 10 IU/ml IL-2. Half of the culture medium was replaced with fresh IL-2-containing medium on days 3 and 7. CD4+ T cells were isolated after approximately ten days of culture through negative selection using the EasySep CD4+ T cell isolation kit. Ficoll-Paque Plus gradient centrifugation was used to isolate PBMCs from whole blood, and the isolated PBMCs were then either used fresh or cryopreserved at -140C. Culture conditions were generally each tested in triplicate wells.

Its CDR3 holds 17 amino acids, cysteine through phenylalanine. Only the CDR3 portion is preserved as DNA: 51 bases, with reading frame beginning at the first base. Based on the germline V gene, the CDR1 and CDR2 sequences are SGHAT and FQNNGV. The junction carries 17 bases between V and J, which are trimmed by 0 bases and 3 bases respectively. This TCR was sampled from a human donor with COVID-19. Sequenced material: cultured CD4+ T cells from blood. The chain couples TRBV11-2 to TRBJ1-1; the D region possibly corresponds to TRBD1 (5 bases align). The CDR3 amino acid sequence is: CASSLENRPTGDTEAFF. The DNA reads TGTGCCAGCAGCTTAGAAAACAGGCCAACGGGGGACACTGAAGCTTTCTTT. When the CDR3 is completed using the reference TRBV11-2 and TRBJ1-1 genes on either side, the full variable domain is EAGVAQSPRYKIIEKRQSVAFWCNPISGHATLYWYQQILGQGPKLLIQFQNNGVVDDSQLPKDRFSAERLKGVDSTLKIQPAKLEDSAVYLCASSLENRPTGDTEAFFGQGTRLTVV.